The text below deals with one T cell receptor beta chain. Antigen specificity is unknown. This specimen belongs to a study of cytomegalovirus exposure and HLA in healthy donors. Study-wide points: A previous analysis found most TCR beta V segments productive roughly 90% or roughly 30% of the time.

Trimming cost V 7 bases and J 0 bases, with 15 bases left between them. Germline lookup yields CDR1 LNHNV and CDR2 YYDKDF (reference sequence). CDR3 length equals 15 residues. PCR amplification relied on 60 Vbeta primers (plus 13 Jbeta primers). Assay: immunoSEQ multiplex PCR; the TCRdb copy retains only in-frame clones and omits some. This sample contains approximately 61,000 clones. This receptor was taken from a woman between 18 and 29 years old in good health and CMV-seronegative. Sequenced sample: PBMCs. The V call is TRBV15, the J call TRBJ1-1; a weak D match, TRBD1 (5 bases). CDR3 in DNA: TGTGCCACCACCCCGGGGGTATCTATGAACACTGAAGCTTTCTTT. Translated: CATTPGVSMNTEAFF.